This TCR beta chain came from a study of blood T cell repertoires in COVID-19. How the authors handled the data: It was from reference gene primer amplification that nucleated cell counts were estimated. Using immunoSEQ multiplex PCR, the repertoire was profiled, and TCRdb retains in-frame clones only, with some absent. V and J calls and clone size follow that table, whereas D and trimming were derived from the DNA. Among fewer than 500,000 clones listed, more than 75% were seen once. The receptor was isolated from a young man who had recovered from COVID-19. The specimen was PBMCs or T cells enriched from blood (not recorded which).

The CDR3 sequence is CSVRMDTGTESPLHF. Written as DNA, the CDR3 is TGCAGCGTACGGATGGATACCGGGACAGAGTCACCCCTCCACTTT. The chain combines TRBV29-1 with TRBJ1-6, with 7 positions matching TRBD1. The germline CDR1 and CDR2 sequences are SQVTM and ANQGSEA. Germline trimming cut 6 bases from V and 10 bases from J; bases unmatched to any gene: 15. The CDR3 consists of 15 residues.